Listed below are T cell receptor beta chains from one sample, sequenced in a study of CD4 and CD8 cells across lung adenocarcinoma regions. TCRdb redid the calling of the PCR reads with MiXCR, one entry per CDR3 protein. The data show 3,000 to 4,000 distinct CDR3 sequences, roughly 51% seen once. The sequencing input was CD4+ T cells from the margin of a lung tumor. The receptors were sampled from a female donor with lung adenocarcinoma. The CD4 and CD8 labels of this study may be unreliable. Both conserved end residues are part of each CDR3. The order of the fields is J gene, D gene, V gene, clone size, CDR3 protein, CDR3 DNA. The D gene is left open where the match is weak. A clone size is listed for some rows: how often the clone was seen (once, few, many), or a class if it is expanded.

j_call: TRBJ2-1; d_call: .; v_call: TRBV9; clone_size: .; cdr3_aa: CASGPGYGYNEQFF; cdr3_nt: TGTGCCAGCGGCCCCGGGTATGGGTACAATGAGCAGTTCTTC
j_call: TRBJ2-1; d_call: TRBD1; v_call: TRBV27; clone_size: .; cdr3_aa: CASSQGTAGVSEQFF; cdr3_nt: TGTGCCAGCAGTCAAGGGACAGCCGGGGTTAGCGAGCAGTTCTTC
j_call: TRBJ2-3; d_call: TRBD2; v_call: TRBV11-2; clone_size: .; cdr3_aa: CASSPRGGGIGSTDTQYF; cdr3_nt: TGTGCCAGCAGCCCTAGGGGCGGGGGGATTGGTAGCACAGATACGCAGTATTTT
j_call: TRBJ2-1; d_call: TRBD2; v_call: TRBV6-1; clone_size: .; cdr3_aa: CASRVHTGLAGGPRDEQFF; cdr3_nt: TGTGCCAGCAGAGTACACACGGGACTAGCGGGAGGGCCCAGGGATGAGCAGTTCTTC
j_call: TRBJ2-4; d_call: .; v_call: TRBV27; clone_size: .; cdr3_aa: CASTNLGGDQEIQYF; cdr3_nt: TGTGCCAGCACCAACCTCGGCGGTGACCAAGAGATTCAGTACTTC
j_call: TRBJ2-3; d_call: TRBD2; v_call: TRBV27; clone_size: .; cdr3_aa: CASSLFTGGGTDTQYF; cdr3_nt: TGTGCCAGCAGTTTATTTACGGGAGGCGGCACAGATACGCAGTATTTT
j_call: TRBJ1-1; d_call: .; v_call: TRBV6-1; clone_size: .; cdr3_aa: CASSASPNTEAFF; cdr3_nt: TGTGCCAGCAGTGCGTCACCGAACACTGAAGCTTTCTTT
j_call: TRBJ2-1; d_call: TRBD2; v_call: TRBV27; clone_size: .; cdr3_aa: CASSSRLAGGTDAQFF; cdr3_nt: TGTGCCAGCAGTTCGAGACTAGCGGGAGGGACAGATGCGCAGTTCTTT
j_call: TRBJ2-1; d_call: .; v_call: TRBV6-1; clone_size: .; cdr3_aa: CASEALTTDAQFF; cdr3_nt: TGTGCCAGCGAGGCTTTGACAACAGATGCGCAGTTTTTT
j_call: TRBJ2-3; d_call: .; v_call: TRBV10-3; clone_size: .; cdr3_aa: CAISEMTSGSTNAQYF; cdr3_nt: TGTGCCATCAGTGAGATGACTAGTGGGAGCACAAATGCGCAGTATTTC
j_call: TRBJ2-3; d_call: TRBD2; v_call: TRBV10-3; clone_size: .; cdr3_aa: CAIRGVAGTSTNTQYF; cdr3_nt: TGTGCCATCAGGGGAGTAGCGGGGACTAGCACAAATACTCAGTATTTC
j_call: TRBJ2-5; d_call: TRBD2; v_call: TRBV6-1; clone_size: medium-sized; cdr3_aa: CASTQGRVSGRPNRETQYF; cdr3_nt: TGTGCCAGCACCCAAGGGAGGGTTAGCGGGAGGCCAAACCGAGAGACCCAGTACTTC
j_call: TRBJ2-4; d_call: .; v_call: TRBV10-1; clone_size: .; cdr3_aa: CASSDGDGNTQYF; cdr3_nt: TGCGCCAGCAGTGATGGTGACGGTAACACTCAGTACTTC
j_call: TRBJ2-3; d_call: .; v_call: TRBV6-1; clone_size: .; cdr3_aa: CASSEAVFSHTDTQYF; cdr3_nt: TGTGCCAGCAGTGAGGCCGTCTTTTCGCACACAGATACGCAGTATTTT
j_call: TRBJ2-1; d_call: .; v_call: TRBV7-2; clone_size: few; cdr3_aa: CASSLVSTAKWQFF; cdr3_nt: TGTGCCAGCAGCTTAGTATCGACGGCGAAGTGGCAGTTCTTC
j_call: TRBJ2-5; d_call: .; v_call: TRBV10-3; clone_size: .; cdr3_aa: CAMGRGSGSKDTQYF; cdr3_nt: TGTGCCATGGGCCGGGGGAGCGGTAGCAAAGATACCCAGTACTTC
j_call: TRBJ1-3; d_call: .; v_call: TRBV6-5; clone_size: medium-sized; cdr3_aa: CASSFRDLWVDTIYF; cdr3_nt: TGTGCCAGCAGTTTTAGGGACTTATGGGTGGACACCATATATTTT
j_call: TRBJ2-1; d_call: .; v_call: TRBV6-1; clone_size: .; cdr3_aa: CASSDSSLKYNEQFF; cdr3_nt: TGTGCCAGCAGTGATAGTTCACTAAAATACAATGAGCAGTTCTTC
j_call: TRBJ2-2; d_call: .; v_call: TRBV6-1; clone_size: .; cdr3_aa: CASSPPSGTPNTGELFF; cdr3_nt: TGTGCCAGCAGTCCACCCTCCGGGACTCCGAACACCGGGGAGCTGTTTTTT
j_call: TRBJ2-1; d_call: TRBD1; v_call: TRBV27; clone_size: .; cdr3_aa: CASIGPGTDPYNEQFF; cdr3_nt: TGTGCCAGCATTGGCCCCGGGACAGACCCTTACAATGAGCAGTTCTTC
j_call: TRBJ2-3; d_call: .; v_call: TRBV27; clone_size: large; cdr3_aa: CASSTTRGEFSTDTQYF; cdr3_nt: TGTGCCAGCAGTACCACCAGGGGGGAGTTTAGCACAGATACGCAGTATTTT
j_call: TRBJ1-1; d_call: .; v_call: TRBV7-2; clone_size: .; cdr3_aa: CASSLFENTEAFF; cdr3_nt: TGTGCCAGCAGCCTTTTTGAGAACACTGAAGCTTTCTTT
j_call: TRBJ1-2; d_call: .; v_call: TRBV12-3/TRBV12-4; clone_size: .; cdr3_aa: CASAQADYGYTF; cdr3_nt: TGTGCCAGTGCACAGGCTGACTATGGCTACACCTTC
j_call: TRBJ2-5; d_call: TRBD2; v_call: TRBV6-1; clone_size: few; cdr3_aa: CASSEQLAGGGQETQYF; cdr3_nt: TGTGCCAGCAGTGAGCAACTAGCGGGGGGTGGGCAAGAGACCCAGTACTTC
j_call: TRBJ2-1; d_call: .; v_call: TRBV6-1; clone_size: .; cdr3_aa: CASSVGIPYNEQFF; cdr3_nt: TGTGCCAGCAGTGTTGGGATTCCTTACAATGAGCAGTTCTTC
j_call: TRBJ2-1; d_call: .; v_call: TRBV7-6; clone_size: medium-sized; cdr3_aa: CASSFSPLRDNEQFF; cdr3_nt: TGTGCCAGCAGCTTCTCGCCCCTACGGGACAATGAGCAGTTCTTC
j_call: TRBJ2-1; d_call: TRBD2; v_call: TRBV27; clone_size: .; cdr3_aa: CASSPGLAGNYEQFF; cdr3_nt: TGTGCCAGCAGTCCTGGACTAGCGGGAAACTATGAGCAGTTCTTC
j_call: TRBJ2-1; d_call: TRBD2; v_call: TRBV6-6; clone_size: large; cdr3_aa: CASSYRNRLAGLDEQFF; cdr3_nt: TGTGCCAGCAGTTACCGTAATCGACTAGCGGGATTGGATGAGCAGTTCTTC
j_call: TRBJ2-1; d_call: .; v_call: TRBV6-5; clone_size: few; cdr3_aa: CASSYSSWLQETQFF; cdr3_nt: TGTGCCAGCAGTTACTCGAGTTGGCTTCAAGAGACCCAGTTCTTC
j_call: TRBJ2-1; d_call: .; v_call: TRBV6-2/TRBV6-3; clone_size: .; cdr3_aa: CASSYRANSYNEQFF; cdr3_nt: TGTGCCAGCAGTTACCGCGCGAACTCCTACAATGAGCAGTTCTTC
j_call: TRBJ2-5; d_call: TRBD2; v_call: TRBV6-1; clone_size: few; cdr3_aa: CASSAGGPWETQYF; cdr3_nt: TGTGCCAGCTCAGCGGGAGGGCCATGGGAGACCCAGTACTTC
j_call: TRBJ2-1; d_call: TRBD1; v_call: TRBV27; clone_size: .; cdr3_aa: CATWTGWQGEQFF; cdr3_nt: TGTGCCACCTGGACAGGGTGGCAAGGTGAGCAGTTCTTC
j_call: TRBJ2-1; d_call: TRBD1; v_call: TRBV10-2; clone_size: once; cdr3_aa: CASSLTGLETQFF; cdr3_nt: TGCGCCAGCAGCTTGACAGGGCTAGAGACCCAGTTCTTC
j_call: TRBJ2-1; d_call: TRBD1; v_call: TRBV6-1; clone_size: .; cdr3_aa: CASRGTASYNEQFF; cdr3_nt: TGTGCCAGCCGAGGGACAGCCTCCTACAATGAGCAGTTCTTC
j_call: TRBJ2-3; d_call: .; v_call: TRBV12-3/TRBV12-4; clone_size: .; cdr3_aa: CASSLVIDTQYF; cdr3_nt: TGTGCCAGCAGTTTAGTGATAGATACGCAGTATTTT
j_call: TRBJ1-1; d_call: .; v_call: TRBV9; clone_size: .; cdr3_aa: CASSALVGVEAEAFF; cdr3_nt: TGTGCCAGCAGCGCGCTGGTCGGCGTCGAAGCTGAAGCTTTCTTT
j_call: TRBJ2-5; d_call: TRBD1; v_call: TRBV4-3; clone_size: few; cdr3_aa: CASSPGTEYLKETQYF; cdr3_nt: TGCGCCAGCAGCCCCGGGACAGAGTACTTAAAAGAGACCCAGTACTTC
j_call: TRBJ2-1; d_call: TRBD2; v_call: TRBV6-1; clone_size: .; cdr3_aa: CASIPAGGPWNEQFF; cdr3_nt: TGTGCCAGCATCCCAGCGGGAGGGCCTTGGAATGAGCAGTTCTTC
j_call: TRBJ2-3; d_call: TRBD2; v_call: TRBV10-2; clone_size: few; cdr3_aa: CASRDLAGSTDTQYF; cdr3_nt: TGCGCCAGCAGAGATCTAGCGGGGAGCACAGATACGCAGTATTTT
j_call: TRBJ2-7; d_call: TRBD1; v_call: TRBV6-4; clone_size: .; cdr3_aa: CASSEFLGTVEQYF; cdr3_nt: TGTGCCAGCAGTGAATTTTTAGGGACAGTTGAGCAGTACTTC
j_call: TRBJ1-2; d_call: .; v_call: TRBV27; clone_size: .; cdr3_aa: CASSLRGLGGYGYTF; cdr3_nt: TGTGCCAGCAGTCTTCGGGGATTAGGGGGCTATGGCTACACCTTC
j_call: TRBJ2-3; d_call: .; v_call: TRBV10-3; clone_size: .; cdr3_aa: CANSVGEFSTDTQYF; cdr3_nt: TGTGCCAACTCCGTGGGGGAATTTAGCACAGATACGCAGTATTTT
j_call: TRBJ2-1; d_call: .; v_call: TRBV10-2; clone_size: .; cdr3_aa: CASIGGSYNEQFF; cdr3_nt: TGCGCCAGCATAGGCGGCTCCTACAATGAGCAGTTCTTC
j_call: TRBJ2-3; d_call: .; v_call: TRBV27; clone_size: once; cdr3_aa: CASSFNPLALGADTQYF; cdr3_nt: TGTGCCAGCAGTTTCAACCCTCTAGCGCTTGGGGCAGATACGCAGTATTTT
j_call: TRBJ2-5; d_call: .; v_call: TRBV10-3; clone_size: few; cdr3_aa: CATTSRIQETQYF; cdr3_nt: TGTGCCACGACCAGCAGAATTCAAGAGACCCAGTACTTC
j_call: TRBJ1-1; d_call: .; v_call: TRBV6-1; clone_size: .; cdr3_aa: CASSESDSTFF; cdr3_nt: TGTGCCAGCAGTGAATCCGATAGCACTTTCTTT
j_call: TRBJ2-4; d_call: TRBD2; v_call: TRBV6-2/TRBV6-3; clone_size: few; cdr3_aa: CASRKGLAGSIQYF; cdr3_nt: TGTGCCAGCAGGAAGGGACTAGCGGGAAGCATTCAGTACTTC
j_call: TRBJ2-3; d_call: TRBD1; v_call: TRBV6-4; clone_size: few; cdr3_aa: CASSGQGGTDTQYF; cdr3_nt: TGTGCCAGCAGCGGACAGGGTGGGACAGATACGCAGTATTTT
j_call: TRBJ2-7; d_call: .; v_call: TRBV10-2; clone_size: .; cdr3_aa: CASSEGRDAYNEQYF; cdr3_nt: TGCGCCAGCAGTGAAGGGCGGGATGCCTACAATGAGCAGTACTTC
j_call: TRBJ2-3; d_call: TRBD2; v_call: TRBV6-1; clone_size: .; cdr3_aa: CATLAGVNTDTQYF; cdr3_nt: TGTGCCACCTTAGCGGGGGTGAACACAGATACGCAGTATTTT
j_call: TRBJ2-3; d_call: .; v_call: TRBV27; clone_size: medium-sized; cdr3_aa: CASSFPRGTQYF; cdr3_nt: TGTGCCAGCAGTTTCCCCCGCGGTACGCAGTATTTT
j_call: TRBJ2-7; d_call: .; v_call: TRBV6-1; clone_size: .; cdr3_aa: CASSEGSTAYEQYF; cdr3_nt: TGTGCCAGCAGTGAGGGCAGCACGGCCTACGAGCAGTACTTC
j_call: TRBJ2-2; d_call: .; v_call: TRBV10-3; clone_size: .; cdr3_aa: CAKGRANTGELFF; cdr3_nt: TGTGCCAAGGGCCGTGCGAACACCGGGGAGCTGTTTTTT
j_call: TRBJ1-3; d_call: .; v_call: TRBV6-5; clone_size: .; cdr3_aa: CASSYDFFSGNTIYF; cdr3_nt: TGTGCCAGCAGTTATGATTTCTTCTCTGGAAACACCATATATTTT
j_call: TRBJ1-6; d_call: .; v_call: TRBV12-3/TRBV12-4; clone_size: few; cdr3_aa: CASSFATGNSYNSPLHF; cdr3_nt: TGTGCCAGCAGTTTTGCGACAGGAAACTCCTATAATTCACCCCTCCACTTT
j_call: TRBJ2-3; d_call: TRBD2; v_call: TRBV12-3/TRBV12-4; clone_size: .; cdr3_aa: CASSLGRLAGAPDTQYF; cdr3_nt: TGTGCCAGCAGTTTAGGAAGGCTAGCGGGAGCCCCAGATACGCAGTATTTT
j_call: TRBJ2-1; d_call: .; v_call: TRBV15; clone_size: hyperexpanded; cdr3_aa: CATKEQGLGHNEQFF; cdr3_nt: TGTGCCACCAAAGAGCAGGGTTTGGGGCACAATGAGCAGTTCTTC
j_call: TRBJ2-3; d_call: TRBD2; v_call: TRBV27; clone_size: .; cdr3_aa: CASSLGFGGGRADTQYF; cdr3_nt: TGTGCCAGCAGTTTGGGGTTCGGGGGGGGTAGGGCAGATACGCAGTATTTC
j_call: TRBJ2-5; d_call: .; v_call: TRBV6-2/TRBV6-3; clone_size: medium-sized; cdr3_aa: CASSYMTAKSSQYF; cdr3_nt: TGTGCCAGCAGTTACATGACCGCCAAGTCGTCCCAGTACTTC